This T cell receptor beta chain was sequenced for a study of shared clonotypes between healthy human individuals. Study-wide results and limits: Donors were few, which limited the genetic and exposure-history diversity represented. Sample collection involved blood only; tissue repertoires are likely different.

About this clone itself: Its cognate antigen is unknown.

Naive CD4+ cells were CD45RA-selected; the remaining cells were memory. Researchers divided each subset's genomic DNA evenly across several immunoSEQ plates. Assay used: immunoSEQ multiplex PCR; TCRdb lists only in-frame clones, some missing. This table has about 2.3 million clones, 85% to 95% appearing once. Germline values: CDR1 MDHEN, CDR2 SYDVKM. The V end was cut by 8 bases, the J end by 6 bases, with 18 bases between. CDR3 length: 14 amino acids. The V call is TRBV28, the J call TRBJ2-3; TRBD1 might be the D (6 bases). Sequences were obtained from naive CD4+ T cells from PBMCs. Subset indicated: CD45RA+ positively selected. This receptor was identified in a man younger than 35 in good health. Some clones in this sample may be carry-over from other donors' samples. The DNA for the CDR3 is TGTGCCAGCCGACCCCATGGGGGCAGGGATACGCAGTATTTT. Protein product: CASRPHGGRDTQYF.